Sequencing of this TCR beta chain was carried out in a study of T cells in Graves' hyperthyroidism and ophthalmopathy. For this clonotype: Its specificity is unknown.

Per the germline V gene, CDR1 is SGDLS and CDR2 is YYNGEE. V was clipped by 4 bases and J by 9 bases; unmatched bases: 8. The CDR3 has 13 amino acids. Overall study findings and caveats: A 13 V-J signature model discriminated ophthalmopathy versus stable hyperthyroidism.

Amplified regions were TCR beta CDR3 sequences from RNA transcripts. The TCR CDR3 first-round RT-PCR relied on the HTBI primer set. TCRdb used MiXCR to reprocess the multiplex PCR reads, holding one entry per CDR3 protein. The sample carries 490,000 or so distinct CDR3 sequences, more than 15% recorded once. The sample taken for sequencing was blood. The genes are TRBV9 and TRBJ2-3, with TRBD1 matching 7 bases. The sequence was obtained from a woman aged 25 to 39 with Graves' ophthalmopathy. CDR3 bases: TGTGCCAGCAGCATAAACGACAGGGTGACGCAGTATTTT. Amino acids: CASSINDRVTQYF.